This T cell receptor (beta chain) is drawn from a study of technical replicates of blood from a few donors. TCRdb's table, derived via immunoSEQ multiplex PCR, lists solely in-frame clones and lacks some. Of 85,000 to 90,000 clones in the sample, about 90% were seen once. V was pared by 7 bases and J by 5 bases, with 13 bases between. CDR1 MDHEN and CDR2 SYDVKM come from the germline V gene. The CDR3 runs 13 residues. This receptor was obtained from a human donor in good health. The sequenced material came from T cells isolated from PBMCs. This chain uses TRBV28 with TRBJ2-3; D is possibly TRBD2 (5 bases). This chain's CDR3 is CASKLLEGDTQYF. For the CDR3, the DNA is TGTGCCAGCAAACTATTAGAGGGAGATACGCAGTATTTT.